The rows below give T cell receptor beta chains drawn from one sample of a study of response to subunit inactivated influenza vaccine. TCRdb re-called the RT-PCR reads with MiXCR, one entry per CDR3 protein. The table has about 310,000 distinct CDR3 sequences, around a fifth seen once. Material: PBMCs from blood, obtained about 20 months after vaccination. These receptor sequences come from a man between 45 and 75 years old who received an inactivated influenza vaccine. Both conserved end residues are part of each CDR3. D genes are given only for firm matches. Clone sizes are given selectively: once, few, many, or a class where the clone is expanded.

DNA: TGTGCCAGCTCACCGGTACCCGGGACAGGGCTCTATAATTCACCCCTCCACTTT
CDR3: CASSPVPGTGLYNSPLHF
size: few
V: TRBV18
J: TRBJ1-6
D: TRBD1

DNA: TGTGCCAGCAGCCAACCGGGACTAGCGGTCAATGAGCAGTTCTTC
CDR3: CASSQPGLAVNEQFF
size: -
V: TRBV4-2
J: TRBJ2-1
D: TRBD2

DNA: TGTGCCAGCAGCCAAGGGCAGGGGGGGACTGAAGCTTTCTTT
CDR3: CASSQGQGGTEAFF
size: many
V: TRBV3-1
J: TRBJ1-1
D: TRBD1

DNA: TGTGCCAGCAGCAAAACAGGAGATGGATATCAGCCCCAGCATTTT
CDR3: CASSKTGDGYQPQHF
size: few
V: TRBV7-2
J: TRBJ1-5
D: -

DNA: TGTGCCAGCTCGACCGGAACAGGGGGCACCGGGGAGCTGTTTTTT
CDR3: CASSTGTGGTGELFF
size: few
V: TRBV18
J: TRBJ2-2
D: TRBD1

DNA: TGTGCCAGCAGCCCAGACAGCGTGAACACTGAAGCTTTCTTT
CDR3: CASSPDSVNTEAFF
size: many
V: TRBV7-9
J: TRBJ1-1
D: -

DNA: TGTGCCAGCAGCCGTAGCGATCGGCACACAGATACGCAGTATTTT
CDR3: CASSRSDRHTDTQYF
size: -
V: TRBV7-2
J: TRBJ2-3
D: -

DNA: TGTGCCAGCAGCTTCTCTACTCTCTCGTTGTGGGAGTGGTCAGATACGCAGTATTTT
CDR3: CASSFSTLSLWEWSDTQYF
size: -
V: TRBV7-3
J: TRBJ2-3
D: -

DNA: TGCAGTGCTAGAGAGGGACAGGGGGCGGCTTTCTTT
CDR3: CSAREGQGAAFF
size: few
V: TRBV20-1
J: TRBJ1-1
D: TRBD1

DNA: TGCAGTGCTAGAGGCTCCGGGGTTGGCTCCGGAGGGGACACTGAAGCTTTCTTT
CDR3: CSARGSGVGSGGDTEAFF
size: many
V: TRBV20-1
J: TRBJ1-1
D: -

DNA: TGCAGTGCTAGGCCCGTACAGGGAAACACTGAAGCTTTCTTT
CDR3: CSARPVQGNTEAFF
size: few
V: TRBV20-1
J: TRBJ1-1
D: -

DNA: TGCGCCAGCAGTCAATCGAAAGGGTTAAGCAATCAGCCCCAGCATTTT
CDR3: CASSQSKGLSNQPQHF
size: many
V: TRBV23-1
J: TRBJ1-5
D: -

DNA: TGTGCCAGCAGTTTAGGTCAGGGGAGCAATCAGCCCCAGCATTTT
CDR3: CASSLGQGSNQPQHF
size: many
V: TRBV27
J: TRBJ1-5
D: -

DNA: TGCAGTGCCGAGGGGCCTACCCAACAAGAGACCCAGTACTTC
CDR3: CSAEGPTQQETQYF
size: -
V: TRBV20-1
J: TRBJ2-5
D: -

DNA: TGTGCCAGCAGCTTAGCATCCTTTTCCGCCAGGAGCGGGGATACGCAGTATTTT
CDR3: CASSLASFSARSGDTQYF
size: few
V: TRBV7-2
J: TRBJ2-3
D: -

DNA: TGTGCCAGCAGCTACGGACAGGGCACAAAAAACATTCAGTACTTC
CDR3: CASSYGQGTKNIQYF
size: -
V: TRBV7-9
J: TRBJ2-4
D: TRBD1

DNA: TGTGCCATCAGCCCTGAAGGGGGGTCGGCAGATACGCAGTATTTT
CDR3: CAISPEGGSADTQYF
size: few
V: TRBV10-3
J: TRBJ2-3
D: -

DNA: TGCAGTGTTCGCAGGAGCTCCTATAATTCACCCCTCCACTTT
CDR3: CSVRRSSYNSPLHF
size: few
V: TRBV20-1
J: TRBJ1-6
D: -

DNA: TGTGCCAGCAGCCAAGATCGGCTAGCGGGGGTAAACATTCAGTACTTC
CDR3: CASSQDRLAGVNIQYF
size: many
V: TRBV4-2
J: TRBJ2-4
D: TRBD2

DNA: TGTGCCAGCAGCTCAACGATCCCGACAGGGAGCCGGGACATTCAGTACTTC
CDR3: CASSSTIPTGSRDIQYF
size: -
V: TRBV7-2
J: TRBJ2-4
D: TRBD1

DNA: TGTGCCAGTAGTACAACCGACAGGAGCAATCAGCCCCAGCATTTT
CDR3: CASSTTDRSNQPQHF
size: few
V: TRBV19
J: TRBJ1-5
D: -

DNA: TGTGCCAGCAGTTCTGAGGGAGGCAATCAGCCCCAGCATTTT
CDR3: CASSSEGGNQPQHF
size: many
V: TRBV12-3/TRBV12-4
J: TRBJ1-5
D: -